What follows are 17 T cell receptor beta chains derived from one specimen sequenced in a study of blood T cell repertoires in COVID-19. Assay used: immunoSEQ multiplex PCR; TCRdb lists only in-frame clones, some missing. Among 9,500 to 15,000 clones listed, approximately 85% were seen once. The specimen was peripheral blood. The receptors here all came from a human donor in a cohort sampled during active COVID-19.

The chain couples TRBV18 to TRBJ2-1; D not resolved. Germline V gene sequence: CDR1 KGHSH, CDR2 LQKENI. CDR3 size: 13 residues. The V end was cut by 3 bases, the J end by 7 bases, with 10 bases between. CDR3 protein: CASSPVLENEQFF. CDR3 in DNA: TGTGCCAGCTCACCTGTGTTGGAGAATGAGCAGTTCTTC.

The chain recombines TRBV10-3 with TRBJ2-3, with a possible D match to TRBD1 (5 bases). This CDR3 contains 15 residues. The V gene's germline CDR1 is ENHRY and CDR2 SYGVKD. Trimming took 0 bases from V and 4 from J, leaving 11 bases between them. For the CDR3, the DNA is TGTGCCATCAGTGAGTCGACGACAGCATCAGATACGCAGTATTTT. The encoded protein is CAISESTTASDTQYF.

V and J are TRBV19 and TRBJ2-1; 13 bases map to TRBD2. The germline V gene encodes CDR1 LNHDA and CDR2 SQIVND (reference sequence). Trimming removed 5 bases from V and 7 bases from J; junction bases left unmatched: 5. The CDR3 is 15 residues long. The DNA for the CDR3 is TGTGCCAGTAGTTCCGCGACTAGCGGGAGGAATGAGCAGTTCTTC. It yields the protein CASSSATSGRNEQFF.

The chain employs TRBV2 and TRBJ2-7; 9 bases align to TRBD1. This CDR3 has 14 amino acids. Per the germline V gene, CDR1 is SNHLY and CDR2 is FYNNEI. V lost 6 bases and J lost 6; bases outside the gene matches: 9. This CDR3 is CASRPPGQGGEQYF. The CDR3 coding sequence is TGTGCCAGCAGACCCCCGGGACAGGGTGGCGAGCAGTACTTC.

This rearrangement joins TRBV7-2 to TRBJ2-7; 7 bases match TRBD1. The germline V gene has CDR1 SGHTA and CDR2 FQGNSA. V was clipped by 5 bases and J by 3 bases; unmatched bases: 10. The CDR3 is 15 amino acids. The CDR3 DNA follows: TGTGCCAGCAGCGTTAACAGGGGCCAAATCTACGAGCAGTACTTC. Translation: CASSVNRGQIYEQYF. Drawing the rest from reference TRBV7-2 and TRBJ2-7, the complete variable domain is GAGVSQSPSNKVTEKGKDVELRCDPISGHTALYWYRQSLGQGLEFLIYFQGNSAPDKSGLPSDRFSAERTGGSVSTLTIQRTQQEDSAVYLCASSVNRGQIYEQYFGPGTRLTVT.

The chain couples TRBV7-2 to TRBJ2-5, with TRBD2 identical over 13 bases. The V gene's germline CDR1 is SGHTA and CDR2 FQGNSA. The V and J ends lost 5 bases and 5 bases, in that order; junction bases with no gene match: 8. CDR3 length equals 16 residues. CDR3 DNA sequence: TGTGCCAGCAGCCTTGGACTAGCGGGGGTATCGGAGACCCAGTACTTC. It specifies CASSLGLAGVSETQYF.

This chain joins TRBV7-8 and TRBJ1-4, with 11 bases fitting TRBD1. Germline CDR1 SGHVS, CDR2 FQNEAQ. The trim removed 5 bases at V and 7 bases at J, leaving 12 bases unmatched. This CDR3 is 17 amino acids long. The CDR3 sequence: CASSLRDRGALGEKLFF. The CDR3 DNA sequence: TGTGCCAGCAGCCTCCGGGACAGGGGGGCTTTGGGTGAAAAACTGTTTTTT.

The chain carries TRBV4-2 and TRBJ2-1; 8 nucleotides match TRBD2. The trim removed 1 base at V and 6 bases at J, leaving 8 bases unmatched. The CDR3 is made up of 16 amino acids. From germline, CDR1 is LGHNA and CDR2 YNFKEQ. The CDR3, as DNA: TGTGCCAGCAGCCAAGCAGCGGGAGCTGGAGGCAATGAGCAGTTCTTC. Translated, it gives CASSQAAGAGGNEQFF.

CDR3 nucleotide sequence: TGTGCCAGCAGCCAAGACGGGACAGGGGGCTTCGACAATGAGCAGTTCTTC. It encodes CASSQDGTGGFDNEQFF. The chain carries TRBV3-1 (or the pseudogene TRBV3-2) and TRBJ2-1; TRBD1 agrees at 12 bases. Germline values: CDR1 LGHDT, CDR2 YNNKEL (reference sequence). The CDR3 sequence is 17 residues long. The V and J ends lost 0 bases and 5 bases, in that order; junction bases with no gene match: 5.

The chain uses TRBV30 and TRBJ1-2; a weak D match, TRBD1 (5 bases). The CDR3 extends over 12 amino acids. CDR1 and CDR2 from the germline V gene are GTSNPN and SVGIG (reference sequence). V was clipped by 2 bases and J by 5 bases, with 9 bases between them. CDR3 loop: CAWSFRAYGYTF. The CDR3 DNA sequence: TGTGCCTGGAGTTTCAGGGCGTATGGCTACACCTTC.

The J gene is TRBJ1-5, the V gene TRBV6-2 or TRBV6-3, with D tentatively TRBD1 (6 bases). Germline lookup yields CDR1 MNHEY and CDR2 SVGEGT. The V gene lost 6 bases and the J gene lost 2 bases, with 11 bases spanning the gap. The CDR3 has 14 amino acids. The CDR3 nucleotides read TGTGCCAGCAGCGATGCAGGGGGCAATCAGCCCCAGCATTTT. Translated, it gives CASSDAGGNQPQHF.

V is TRBV27 and J is TRBJ2-7; 11 bases map to TRBD2. Germline loops: CDR1 MNHEY, CDR2 SMNVEV (reference sequence). This CDR3 spans 17 amino acids. Trimming at V came to 3 bases and at J to 2 bases, leaving 9 bases not matched to a gene. The CDR3 bases are TGTGCCAGCAGTTTTAAGGCTAGCGGGAGGTATACCTACGAGCAGTACTTC. Protein product: CASSFKASGRYTYEQYF.

This clone was seen a handful of times. V is TRBV18 and J is TRBJ2-1; 7 bases match TRBD1. The CDR3 covers 15 residues. V trimming: 6 bases; J trimming: 4 bases; junction bases outside the gene matches: 9. Germline V gene data show CDR1 as KGHSH and CDR2 as LQKENI. CDR3 DNA: TGTGCCAGCTCGTCGGGACAGCGCACTTACAATGAGCAGTTCTTC. Protein sequence: CASSSGQRTYNEQFF.

The gene calls are TRBV28 and TRBJ1-1, with unresolved D. Germline V CDR1 and CDR2: MDHEN, SYDVKM. This CDR3 has 12 amino acids. The V and J ends lost 6 bases and 4 bases respectively, with 9 bases between them. The chain's CDR3 is CASSLMSTEAFF. CDR3 DNA sequence: TGTGCCAGCAGCTTAATGAGCACTGAAGCTTTCTTT.

CDR3 in DNA: TGTGCCAGTAGTATAGGACAGGGCGGTAGCAATCAGCCCCAGCATTTT. Translation: CASSIGQGGSNQPQHF. The chain combines TRBV19 with TRBJ1-5; 7 positions match TRBD1. J gave up 0 bases and V 1 base, and 3 bases lay outside the gene matches. Germline CDR1 is LNHDA and CDR2 is SQIVND (reference sequence). This CDR3 region has 16 residues. The whole variable domain, filled in from reference TRBV19 and TRBJ1-5, reads DGGITQSPKYLFRKEGQNVTLSCEQNLNHDAMYWYRQDPGQGLRLIYYSQIVNDFQKGDIAEGYSVSREKKESFPLTVTSAQKNPTAFYLCASSIGQGGSNQPQHFGDGTRLSIL.

This clone came up a few times. The chain links TRBV2 to TRBJ2-7; 8 positions agree with TRBD1. Germline CDR1 and CDR2: SNHLY and FYNNEI. V gave up 6 bases and J gave up 0 bases; unmatched junction bases: 7. The CDR3 is made up of 15 amino acids. This CDR3 reads CASRIQGVSSYEQYF. In DNA form, the CDR3 reads TGTGCCAGCAGGATACAGGGGGTGAGCTCCTACGAGCAGTACTTC.

The CDR3 spells CATSENLGRYEQYF. Written as DNA, the CDR3 is TGTGCCACCAGCGAGAACCTGGGGCGCTACGAGCAGTACTTC. The chain carries TRBV15 and TRBJ2-7; weak D call: TRBD1 (5 bases). V shed 5 bases and J shed 3 bases, with 14 bases lying between them. This CDR3 is 14 amino acids long. Per the germline V gene, CDR1 is LNHNV and CDR2 is YYDKDF (reference sequence). The full variable domain, completed using reference TRBV15 and TRBJ2-7, is DAMVIQNPRYQVTQFGKPVTLSCSQTLNHNVMYWYQQKSSQAPKLLFHYYDKDFNNEADTPDNFQSRRPNTSFCFLDIRSPGLGDTAMYLCATSENLGRYEQYFGPGTRLTVT.